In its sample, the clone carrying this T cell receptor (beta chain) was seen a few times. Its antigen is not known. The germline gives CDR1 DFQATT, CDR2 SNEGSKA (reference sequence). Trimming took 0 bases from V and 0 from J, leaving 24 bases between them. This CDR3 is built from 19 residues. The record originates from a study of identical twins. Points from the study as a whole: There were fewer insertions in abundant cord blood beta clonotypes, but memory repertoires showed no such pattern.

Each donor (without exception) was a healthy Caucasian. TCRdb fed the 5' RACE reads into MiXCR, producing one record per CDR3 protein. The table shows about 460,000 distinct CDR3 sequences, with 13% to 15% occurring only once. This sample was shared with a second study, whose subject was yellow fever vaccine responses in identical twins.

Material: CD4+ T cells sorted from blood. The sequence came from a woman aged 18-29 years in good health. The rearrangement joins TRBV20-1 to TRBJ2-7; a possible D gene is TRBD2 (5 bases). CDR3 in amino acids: CSARDPRLPRSGDSYEQYF. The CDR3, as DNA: TGCAGTGCTAGAGATCCACGCTTGCCCCGGAGCGGTGACTCCTACGAGCAGTACTTC.